The entry that follows covers one TCR beta chain sequence. This clonotype has at least ten counts. The antigen this receptor binds is unknown. The record has no base qualities; no much larger clone is one base away. The germline V gene (reference sequence) specifies SEHNR as CDR1 and FQNEAQ as CDR2. Trimming costs V 3 bases and J 0 bases, and their ends lie 18 bases apart. The CDR3 starts with the cysteine, ends with the phenylalanine, and has 18 residues. The DNA shown is the 54-base CDR3, in frame from base 1. TCR alpha and beta CDR3 regions were amplified with the iRepertoire nested amplicon-rescue multiplex PCR (arm-PCR) platform from RNA. The input for one-step reverse transcription and amplification was about 85-400 ng of tissue mRNA or PBMC total RNA. After bead purification, a secondary multiplex PCR added Illumina adapters, and libraries were gel-purified between 200 and 400 bp. Internal 6-nucleotide barcodes were carried by the libraries and were used for demultiplexing. Libraries were sequenced on an Illumina MiSeq with 2x220 or 2x250 nucleotide paired-end reads. On the authors' methods: Paired reads were merged using FLASH 1.2.11 and were aligned to the GRCh37 human genome using BWA-MEM, after which TRA and TRB reads were extracted. An IMGT-derived reference of cassette sequences and CDR3 motifs, with pseudogenes included, was used for V and J assignment. Three-frame translation of reads was performed, and productive CDR3s were defined as those with a C...FGXG motif and no stop codons. A clonotype was defined as a unique combination of a V-J cassette pair and a CDR3 amino acid sequence. Reads were filtered by Hamming distance, with the threshold set by the sequence error rate of each sample in mapped regions. TCRdb redid the processing of the public reads, applying fastp at Q25 and MiXCR, and retained in-frame beta chains. All rows with the same CDR3 protein become a single entry with the most common DNA and genes. The V and J calls here are based on TCRdb, not the publication. The sample table shows more than 95,000 distinct CDR3 sequences, and 23% are seen once. Roughly 15% of the sample belongs to the ten largest clones.

This entry is derived from a study of glioma-infiltrating T cells (dated by TCRdb to the mid-2010s). About the study as a whole: Sequencing of TCR alpha- and beta-chain repertoires was performed on glioma tissue, on non-neoplastic brain tissue, and on matched peripheral blood mononuclear cells. To measure divergence between tissue and blood T-cell populations, each tissue-infiltrating repertoire was compared with the peripheral blood repertoire of the same patient. The paired cohort was made up of three low-grade glioma patients, 8 or 9 primary glioblastoma patients and three non-glioma patients who contributed non-neoplastic brain tissue.

The investigation overall reported the following: The group comparisons were based on small numbers of patients: three non-neoplastic, three low-grade glioma and roughly eight glioblastoma patients. VJ-independent divergence between tissue and blood was below expectation in non-neoplastic patients but above expectation in all gliomas, especially low-grade gliomas. Only a very small number of CDR3 sequences turned up in both tissue and blood, a result put down to high CDR3 diversity combined with limited sampling.

This clonotype was sampled from a human donor with low-grade glioma or glioblastoma, undergoing nonglioma brain surgery, or in good health (not recorded which). In this chain, TRBV7-9 is recombined with TRBJ1-3; the D region possibly corresponds to TRBD1 (5 bases align). Sequencing was done on a sample of glioma tissue, nonneoplastic brain tissue, or PBMCs (not recorded which). At the DNA level, the sequence is TGTGCCAGCAGCTTCGGGGCAGCCGGACTGTCCTCTGGAAACACCATATATTTT. Translated, this is CASSFGAAGLSSGNTIYF.